This T cell receptor (beta chain) was sequenced during a study of cytomegalovirus exposure and HLA in healthy donors. General study results and limits: The authors considered a cluster of highly shared sequence variants likely to be a sequencing artifact.

Trimming took 3 bases from V and 7 from J, leaving 10 bases between them. Per germline, CDR1 SNHLY and CDR2 FYNNEI. CDR3 length: 13 amino acids. The PCR employed 60 Vbeta primers together with 13 Jbeta primers. Profiled with immunoSEQ multiplex PCR; TCRdb holds only in-frame clones, not every one. The sample records 180,000 or so clones, 78% being singletons. For this clone: Its specificity is unknown.

The TCR comes from a female donor in good health and CMV-seronegative. The sequenced sample consisted of PBMCs. The rearrangement uses TRBV2 and TRBJ2-1; D may be TRBD1 (5 bases). CDR3 sequence (DNA): TGTGCCAGCAGTGAGCCGAAGGGGAATGAGCAGTTCTTC. Its translation: CASSEPKGNEQFF.